Below are 27 T cell receptor beta chains sequenced from a single sample in a study of blood T cell repertoires in COVID-19. This table comes from immunoSEQ multiplex PCR, and its TCRdb copy is limited to in-frame clones, with some not included. This table has around 180,000 clones, roughly nine tenths appearing once. Material for sequencing was peripheral blood. The source of these receptors is a man aged 65-85 years with active or convalescent COVID-19.

The V gene is TRBV24-1, the J gene TRBJ2-5, with 8 bases aligning to TRBD2. Trimming removed 11 bases from V and 2 bases from J; junction bases left unmatched: 9. The CDR3 consists of 14 residues. CDR1 is KGHDR and CDR2 is SFDVKD in the germline V gene. The CDR3 sequence: CAIGSGLAQETQYF. The CDR3 DNA is TGTGCCATCGGATCTGGACTAGCTCAAGAGACCCAGTACTTC.

The chain is built from TRBV7-2 and TRBJ2-7; 14 bases align to TRBD2. V shed 4 bases, J shed 7 bases, and the junction held 6 bases outside the gene matches. Germline values: CDR1 SGHTA, CDR2 FQGNSA. The CDR3 extends over 15 amino acids. The chain's CDR3 is CASSYGLAGGGEQYF. The CDR3 coding sequence is TGTGCCAGCAGCTACGGACTAGCGGGAGGAGGTGAGCAGTACTTC. Combining the CDR3 with reference TRBV7-2 and TRBJ2-7 gives the whole variable domain GAGVSQSPSNKVTEKGKDVELRCDPISGHTALYWYRQSLGQGLEFLIYFQGNSAPDKSGLPSDRFSAERTGGSVSTLTIQRTQQEDSAVYLCASSYGLAGGGEQYFGPGTRLTVT.

The chain uses TRBV19 and TRBJ2-3; 7 bases agree with TRBD2. The CDR3 sequence is 16 residues long. Germline-derived CDR1 and CDR2 are LNHDA and SQIVND (reference sequence). The junction had 9 bases not matched to a gene; V was cut back by 5 bases and J by 1 base. Written as DNA, the CDR3 is TGTGCCAGTAGTGGTCCTCTAGCGGCGGGCACAGATACGCAGTATTTT. Amino acid sequence: CASSGPLAAGTDTQYF. Complete variable domain (other parts from reference TRBV19 and TRBJ2-3): DGGITQSPKYLFRKEGQNVTLSCEQNLNHDAMYWYRQDPGQGLRLIYYSQIVNDFQKGDIAEGYSVSREKKESFPLTVTSAQKNPTAFYLCASSGPLAAGTDTQYFGPGTRLTVL.

At least ten counts were recorded for this clone. The genes are TRBV30 and TRBJ2-7, with 9 bases identical to TRBD1. The ends lost 8 bases at V and 3 bases at J; junction bases unmatched: 8. The germline gives CDR1 GTSNPN, CDR2 SVGIG (reference sequence). The CDR3 spans 13 residues. The CDR3 bases are TGTGCCCGCTCATGGGGACAGGGCTACGAGCAGTACTTC. Protein: CARSWGQGYEQYF.

Only a few counts were recorded for this clone. The rearrangement links TRBV7-9 to TRBJ2-2; 9 bases are a match to TRBD1. Trimming removed 11 bases from V and 5 bases from J; junction bases left unmatched: 12. In germline, CDR1 is SEHNR, CDR2 FQNEAQ (reference sequence). The length of the CDR3 is 15 residues. The CDR3 reads CAAGGTGSLTGELFF. CDR3 sequence (DNA): TGTGCCGCCGGCGGGACAGGGTCTTTAACCGGGGAGCTGTTTTTT.

V and J are TRBV7-2 and TRBJ2-7; weak D call: TRBD2 (5 bases). The germline V gene has CDR1 SGHTA and CDR2 FQGNSA. The CDR3 covers 14 residues. V gave up 3 bases and J gave up 7 bases, with 16 bases separating them. Here the CDR3 DNA reads TGTGCCAGCAGCTTTGGACGGAGGAGTAAAGAGCAGTACTTC. It encodes CASSFGRRSKEQYF.

The chain employs TRBV3-1 (or the pseudogene TRBV3-2) and TRBJ2-3; D is ambiguous. Trimming removed 4 bases at V and 1 base at J, with 6 bases between. CDR1 is LGHDT and CDR2 is YNNKEL in the germline V gene (reference sequence). The CDR3 covers 13 residues. The CDR3 reads CASSLQGTDTQYF. The CDR3 DNA reads TGTGCCAGCAGCCTGCAGGGCACAGATACGCAGTATTTT.

The rearrangement uses TRBV19 and TRBJ2-5; 10 bases agree with TRBD1. V lost 9 bases and J lost 5; bases outside the gene matches: 6. Per germline, CDR1 LNHDA and CDR2 SQIVND (reference sequence). There are 13 residues in the CDR3. The CDR3: CASSRQGAETQYF. CDR3 sequence (DNA): TGTGCCAGCTCTAGACAGGGGGCTGAGACCCAGTACTTC.

The chain has TRBV15 and TRBJ1-4; maybe TRBD1 (5 bases). Germline values: CDR1 LNHNV, CDR2 YYDKDF (reference sequence). Trimming cost V 3 bases and J 7 bases, with 9 bases left between them. The CDR3 has 13 amino acids. DNA for the CDR3: TGTGCCACCAGCAGCGGGGGTTTTGAAAAACTGTTTTTT. Protein product: CATSSGGFEKLFF. Complete variable domain (other parts from reference TRBV15 and TRBJ1-4): DAMVIQNPRYQVTQFGKPVTLSCSQTLNHNVMYWYQQKSSQAPKLLFHYYDKDFNNEADTPDNFQSRRPNTSFCFLDIRSPGLGDTAMYLCATSSGGFEKLFFGSGTQLSVL.

The chain links TRBV13 to TRBJ1-1; TRBD1 might be the D (5 bases). Germline V lookup: CDR1 PRHDT, CDR2 FYEKMQ (reference sequence). The CDR3 consists of 12 residues. Trimming cost V 8 bases and J 5 bases, with 12 bases left between them. The CDR3 DNA follows: TGTGCCAGCTCGGGGGGAGGGACTGAAGCTTTCTTT. It codes for CASSGGGTEAFF.

The chain uses TRBV7-9 and TRBJ2-7; 8 bases line up with TRBD1. This CDR3 has 15 residues. Trimming removed 5 bases from V and 3 bases from J; junction bases left unmatched: 9. CDR1 is SEHNR, CDR2 FQNEAQ, per germline (reference sequence). The CDR3 sequence is CASSPDGQGHYEQYF. The DNA of the CDR3 is TGTGCCAGCAGCCCAGACGGACAGGGTCACTACGAGCAGTACTTC.

The sample holds a few counts of this clone. The rearrangement uses TRBV6-5 and TRBJ2-1; a possible D gene is TRBD2 (5 bases). This CDR3 has 15 amino acids. The ends were cut back, 6 bases at V and 5 bases at J, with 17 bases in the middle. CDR1 is MNHEY, CDR2 SVGAGI, per germline. DNA of the CDR3: TGTGCCAGCAGGCCCGGAGGCTCCGGCAACAATGAGCAGTTCTTC. Its translation: CASRPGGSGNNEQFF.

The chain is built from TRBV28 and TRBJ2-5; D is perhaps TRBD1 (6 bases). Germline V lookup: CDR1 MDHEN, CDR2 SYDVKM. There are 14 residues in the CDR3. V was cut by 5 bases and J by 7 bases, with 17 bases left in between. DNA for the CDR3: TGTGCCAGCAGTCCGAACGATCTAGGGGGGACCCAGTACTTC. Its translation is CASSPNDLGGTQYF.

J is TRBJ2-3 and V is TRBV28; maybe TRBD1 (6 bases). The CDR3 has 15 amino acids. Trimming took 5 bases from V and 4 from J, leaving 16 bases between them. CDR1 and CDR2 (germline): MDHEN, SYDVKM. The CDR3 region has the DNA TGTGCCAGCAGTGGAGTCCCAGAGGGGGCAGATACGCAGTATTTT. This translates into CASSGVPEGADTQYF.

The V gene is TRBV7-2, the J gene TRBJ2-2, with 10 bases lining up with TRBD1. V shed 5 bases and J 6 bases; nucleotides not matched to a gene: 9. Looked up from germline, CDR1 is SGHTA and CDR2 is FQGNSA. This CDR3 comprises 16 residues. The CDR3 is CASSQSSTGGPGELFF. The CDR3 DNA reads as TGTGCCAGCAGCCAATCGTCGACAGGGGGCCCCGGGGAGCTGTTTTTT. Variable domain in full (rest from reference TRBV7-2 and TRBJ2-2): GAGVSQSPSNKVTEKGKDVELRCDPISGHTALYWYRQSLGQGLEFLIYFQGNSAPDKSGLPSDRFSAERTGGSVSTLTIQRTQQEDSAVYLCASSQSSTGGPGELFFGEGSRLTVL.

The chain recombines TRBV5-1 with TRBJ2-2; tentatively, D is TRBD2 (6 bases). The CDR3 spans 15 residues. Per germline, CDR1 SGHRS and CDR2 YFSETQ. V gave up 2 bases and J gave up 1 base, with 9 bases separating them. CDR3: CASSFRDWNTGELFF. The CDR3 DNA sequence: TGCGCCAGCAGCTTTAGGGACTGGAACACCGGGGAGCTGTTTTTT.

In DNA, the CDR3 is TGTGCCAGCAGTTTGGGGACAGGGGGGTACAATGAGCAGTTCTTC. Translated: CASSLGTGGYNEQFF. The chain joins TRBV27 to TRBJ2-1; 11 nucleotides align to TRBD1. CDR1 and CDR2 (germline): MNHEY, SMNVEV (reference sequence). The CDR3 totals 15 residues. The trim removed 3 bases at V and 4 bases at J, leaving 2 bases unmatched.

The V and J genes are TRBV5-1 and TRBJ1-6; D might be TRBD1 (6 bases). Germline V gene data show CDR1 as SGHRS and CDR2 as YFSETQ. The CDR3 has 16 amino acids. Trimming shortened V by 0 bases and J by 6 bases, and 13 bases separated the two germline ends. Here the CDR3 reads CASSLDLGASNSPLHF. The CDR3 DNA is TGCGCCAGCAGCTTGGATCTGGGGGCGAGTAATTCACCCCTCCACTTT.

The J gene is TRBJ1-5, the V gene TRBV19; maybe TRBD1 (5 bases). Germline V gene data show CDR1 as LNHDA and CDR2 as SQIVND (reference sequence). CDR3 length: 14 residues. V was cut by 5 bases and J by 0 bases, with 8 bases left in between. The CDR3 spells CASSWGPSNQPQHF. CDR3 sequence (DNA): TGTGCCAGTAGTTGGGGCCCTAGCAATCAGCCCCAGCATTTT.

The CDR3 sequence: CASSPDTYGYTF. The CDR3 bases are TGTGCCAGCAGCCCAGACACCTATGGCTACACCTTC. The gene calls are TRBV7-2 and TRBJ1-2; no reliable D call. The V gene's germline CDR1 is SGHTA and CDR2 FQGNSA. With 5 bases removed from V and 4 bases from J, the gap between germline ends came to 8 bases. This CDR3 has 12 amino acids.

CDR3 in amino acids: CASSQSRVVQPQHF. The CDR3 DNA is TGCGCCAGCAGTCAATCCAGGGTTGTGCAGCCCCAGCATTTT. V usage is TRBV23-1 and J usage is TRBJ1-5; D is perhaps TRBD1 (5 bases). TRBV23-1 is treated as an ORF (open reading frame) with a function not yet certain. Trimming removed 0 bases at V and 7 bases at J, with 10 bases between. The CDR3 totals 14 residues.

The gene calls are TRBV7-9 and TRBJ1-1; weak D call: TRBD1 (5 bases). This CDR3 has 16 amino acids. Trimming took 1 base from V and 4 from J, leaving 16 bases between them. Germline-derived CDR1 and CDR2 are SEHNR and FQNEAQ (reference sequence). The CDR3 here is CASSLVSGGVGTEAFF. CDR3 coding DNA: TGTGCCAGCAGCTTAGTGAGTGGAGGGGTGGGCACTGAAGCTTTCTTT.

Note on this clone: An end of the junction does not agree with germline; a read error may underlie this. The V gene is TRBV12-3 or TRBV12-4, the J gene TRBJ1-2; perhaps TRBD1 as D (5 bases). This CDR3 contains 11 residues. The CDR3 loop reads CASSLIRAGPF. CDR3 nucleotides: TGTGCCAGCAGTTTAATCAGAGCGGGGCCTTTC.

DNA of the CDR3: TGTGCCAGCAGCACTTACGGACAGGGGAATTCACCCCTCCACTTT. It translates to CASSTYGQGNSPLHF. The chain links TRBV21-1 to TRBJ1-6; no DNA check was done on the table's D call, TRBD1. TRBV21-1 corresponds to a pseudogene. The CDR3 runs to 15 residues.

The rearrangement uses TRBV27 and TRBJ1-5; 7 nucleotides match TRBD1. CDR3 length equals 18 residues. The V gene end was trimmed by 7 bases and the J gene end by 5 bases; junction bases not matched to a gene: 20. Germline loops: CDR1 MNHEY, CDR2 SMNVEV (reference sequence). CDR3 loop: CASNTPGQLLGMDQPQHF. CDR3 bases: TGTGCCAGCAATACCCCGGGACAGCTCCTAGGTATGGATCAGCCCCAGCATTTT.

The CDR3 sequence: CASSLYPLGSGNTDTQYF. CDR3 sequence (DNA): TGTGCCAGCAGCTTATACCCTCTTGGTAGCGGGAACACAGATACGCAGTATTTT. The chain couples TRBV7-2 to TRBJ2-3; 8 bases are a match to TRBD2. This CDR3 comprises 18 residues. V lost 2 bases and J lost 2; bases outside the gene matches: 12. Germline V gene data show CDR1 as SGHTA and CDR2 as FQGNSA.

V is TRBV27 and J is TRBJ1-2; 8 bases fit TRBD1. The CDR3 covers 14 residues. The junction had 5 bases not matched to a gene; V was cut back by 4 bases and J by 4 bases. Germline V CDR1 and CDR2: MNHEY, SMNVEV (reference sequence). CDR3 nucleotide sequence: TGTGCCAGCAGTTCGAGACAGGGGCTCTATGGCTACACCTTC. Protein sequence: CASSSRQGLYGYTF.